Each of the 8 T cell receptor beta chains below was sequenced from the same sample in a study of blood T cell repertoires in COVID-19. TCRdb's copy holds only in-frame clones and misses some; the assay was immunoSEQ multiplex PCR. The repertoire includes 130,000 to 150,000 clones, more than 75% of them detected once, and 3.5% to 4.5% sits in the top ten. Sequencing input: peripheral blood. The receptors shown here come from a woman between 40 and 55 years old with acute or convalescent COVID-19.

The genes are TRBV7-2 and TRBJ1-1, with TRBD1 matching over 8 bases. V dropped 3 bases and J dropped 3; count of bases not matched to a gene: 6. The CDR3 is 15 residues long. CDR1 is SGHTA, CDR2 FQGNSA, per germline. The CDR3 nucleotides read TGTGCCAGCAGCTTCCATCCGGGACAGGACACTGAAGCTTTCTTT. This sequence encodes CASSFHPGQDTEAFF.

This chain links TRBV4-3 with TRBJ2-5; 9 nucleotides align to TRBD2. CDR3 length: 16 residues. V trimming: 4 bases; J trimming: 1 base; junction bases outside the gene matches: 7. Germline CDR1 reads LGHNA; CDR2 reads YSLEER. The chain's CDR3 is CASSPEGSGGQETQYF. CDR3 coding DNA: TGCGCCAGCAGCCCCGAAGGTAGCGGGGGCCAAGAGACCCAGTACTTC.

A single count supports this clone. The gene calls are TRBV19 and TRBJ1-4; 8 bases agree with TRBD1. Unmatched junction bases numbered 6, after V lost 6 bases and J lost 0 bases. There are 16 residues in the CDR3. In germline, CDR1 is LNHDA, CDR2 SQIVND (reference sequence). Here the CDR3 reads CASSRTGYATNEKLFF. The CDR3 bases are TGTGCCAGTAGCAGGACAGGGTATGCAACTAATGAAAAACTGTTTTTT. Complete variable domain (other parts from reference TRBV19 and TRBJ1-4): DGGITQSPKYLFRKEGQNVTLSCEQNLNHDAMYWYRQDPGQGLRLIYYSQIVNDFQKGDIAEGYSVSREKKESFPLTVTSAQKNPTAFYLCASSRTGYATNEKLFFGSGTQLSVL.

V usage is TRBV27 and J usage is TRBJ1-5, with D perhaps matching TRBD1 (6 bases). V gave up 0 bases and J gave up 6 bases, with 9 bases separating them. CDR3 size: 14 residues. The V gene's germline CDR1 is MNHEY and CDR2 SMNVEV (reference sequence). In nucleotides, the CDR3 is TGTGCCAGCAGTTTATCACAGGGAACTCAGCCCCAGCATTTT. Translated: CASSLSQGTQPQHF.

V is TRBV15 and J is TRBJ2-7, with 12 bases identical to TRBD2. CDR1 and CDR2 (germline): LNHNV, YYDKDF (reference sequence). V trimming: 6 bases; J trimming: 2 bases; junction bases outside the gene matches: 8. The CDR3 totals 16 residues. CDR3 in amino acids: CATSYSGTSGPYEQYF. The DNA for the CDR3 is TGTGCCACCAGTTATTCCGGGACTAGCGGGCCCTACGAGCAGTACTTC.

The chain couples TRBV19 to TRBJ1-1; D gene uncertain. Trimming cost V 9 bases and J 0 bases, with 17 bases left between them. This CDR3 spans 15 amino acids. Per the germline V gene, CDR1 is LNHDA and CDR2 is SQIVND (reference sequence). The CDR3 DNA reads TGTGCCAGCAGAATTGGAGGGTACATGAACACTGAAGCTTTCTTT. Protein product: CASRIGGYMNTEAFF.

In this sample, this clone turned up once. The CDR3 region is CASSDLLPRQIQETQYF. Written as DNA, the CDR3 is TGTGCCAGCAGTGACCTGCTCCCTAGACAGATCCAAGAGACCCAGTACTTC. The chain uses TRBV6-4 and TRBJ2-5, with D perhaps matching TRBD1 (5 bases). Looked up from germline, CDR1 is MRHNA and CDR2 is SNTAGT. V was pared by 2 bases and J by 1 base, with 17 bases between. This CDR3 has 17 residues.

The genes are TRBV28 and TRBJ2-6; a weak D match, TRBD1 (5 bases). The length of the CDR3 is 15 residues. V was cut by 2 bases and J by 0 bases, with 5 bases left in between. Germline CDR1 is MDHEN and CDR2 is SYDVKM. The CDR3 loop is CASSLDSSGANVLTF. The CDR3 DNA follows: TGTGCCAGCAGTTTAGACAGCTCTGGGGCCAACGTCCTGACTTTC. Full variable domain (outside the CDR3, taken from reference TRBV28 and TRBJ2-6): DVKVTQSSRYLVKRTGEKVFLECVQDMDHENMFWYRQDPGLGLRLIYFSYDVKMKEKGDIPEGYSVSREKKERFSLILESASTNQTSMYLCASSLDSSGANVLTFGAGSRLTVL.